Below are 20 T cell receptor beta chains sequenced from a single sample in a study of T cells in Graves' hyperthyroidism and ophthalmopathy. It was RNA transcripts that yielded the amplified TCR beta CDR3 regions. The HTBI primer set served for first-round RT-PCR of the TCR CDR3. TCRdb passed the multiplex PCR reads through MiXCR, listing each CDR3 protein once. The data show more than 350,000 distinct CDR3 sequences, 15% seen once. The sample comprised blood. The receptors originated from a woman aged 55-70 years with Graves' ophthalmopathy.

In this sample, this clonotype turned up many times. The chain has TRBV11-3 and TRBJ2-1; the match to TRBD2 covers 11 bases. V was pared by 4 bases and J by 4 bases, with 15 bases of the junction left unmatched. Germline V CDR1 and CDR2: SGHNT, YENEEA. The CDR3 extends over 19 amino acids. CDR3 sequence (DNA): TGTGCCAGCAGCTCTCAAGTTGGGACTAGCGGAGACCCATACAATGAGCAGTTCTTC. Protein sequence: CASSSQVGTSGDPYNEQFF.

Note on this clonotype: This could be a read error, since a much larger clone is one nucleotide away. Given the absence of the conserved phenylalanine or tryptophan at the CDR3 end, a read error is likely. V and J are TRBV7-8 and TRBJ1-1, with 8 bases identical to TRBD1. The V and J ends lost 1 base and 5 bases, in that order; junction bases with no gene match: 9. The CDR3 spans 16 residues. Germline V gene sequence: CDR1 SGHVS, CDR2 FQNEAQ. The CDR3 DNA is TGTGCCAGCAGCTTAGGTGGGCAGGGGGCAAAGACTGAAGCTTTCCTT. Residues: CASSLGGQGAKTEAFL.

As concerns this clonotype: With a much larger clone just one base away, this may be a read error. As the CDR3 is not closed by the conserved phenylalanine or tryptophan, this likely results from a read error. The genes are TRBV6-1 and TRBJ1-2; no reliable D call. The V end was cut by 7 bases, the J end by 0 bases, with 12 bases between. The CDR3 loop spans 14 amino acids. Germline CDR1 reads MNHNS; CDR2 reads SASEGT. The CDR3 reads CASTRDLANYGYTL. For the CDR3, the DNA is TGTGCCAGCACCCGGGATCTAGCTAACTATGGCTACACCCTC.

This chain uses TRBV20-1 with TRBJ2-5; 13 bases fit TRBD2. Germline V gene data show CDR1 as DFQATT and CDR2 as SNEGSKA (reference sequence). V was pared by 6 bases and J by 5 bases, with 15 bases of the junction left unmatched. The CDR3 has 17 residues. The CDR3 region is CSATPGGLAGSGETQYF. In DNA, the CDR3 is TGCAGTGCCACTCCTGGGGGACTAGCGGGATCCGGGGAGACCCAGTACTTC.

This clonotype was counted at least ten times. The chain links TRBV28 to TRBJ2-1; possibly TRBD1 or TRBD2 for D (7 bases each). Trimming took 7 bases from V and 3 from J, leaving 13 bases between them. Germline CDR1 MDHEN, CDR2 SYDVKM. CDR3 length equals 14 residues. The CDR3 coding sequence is TGTGCCAGCATCAGGGGGGGAGGCTACAATGAGCAGTTCTTC. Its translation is CASIRGGGYNEQFF.

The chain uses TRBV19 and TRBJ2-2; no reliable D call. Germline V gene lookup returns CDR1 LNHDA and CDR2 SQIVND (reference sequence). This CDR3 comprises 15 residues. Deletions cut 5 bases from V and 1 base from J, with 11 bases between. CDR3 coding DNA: TGTGCCAGTAGTGGTGGGCTTCGGAACACCGGGGAGCTGTTTTTT. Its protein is CASSGGLRNTGELFF. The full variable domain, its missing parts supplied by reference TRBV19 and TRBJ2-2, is DGGITQSPKYLFRKEGQNVTLSCEQNLNHDAMYWYRQDPGQGLRLIYYSQIVNDFQKGDIAEGYSVSREKKESFPLTVTSAQKNPTAFYLCASSGGLRNTGELFFGEGSRLTVL.

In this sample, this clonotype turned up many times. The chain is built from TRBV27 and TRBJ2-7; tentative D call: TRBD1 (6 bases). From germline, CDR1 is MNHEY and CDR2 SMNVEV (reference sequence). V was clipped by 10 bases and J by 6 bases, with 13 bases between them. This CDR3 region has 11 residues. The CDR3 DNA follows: TGTGCCACCACCGAAGGGGGCGAGCAGTACTTC. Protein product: CATTEGGEQYF.

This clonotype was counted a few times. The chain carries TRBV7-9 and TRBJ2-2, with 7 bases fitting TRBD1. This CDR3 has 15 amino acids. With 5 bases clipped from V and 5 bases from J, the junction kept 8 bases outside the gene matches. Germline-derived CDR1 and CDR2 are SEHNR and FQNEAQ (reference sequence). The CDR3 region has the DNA TGTGCCAGCAGCCCAGAAGGGGGCCAGACCGGGGAGCTGTTTTTT. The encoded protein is CASSPEGGQTGELFF.

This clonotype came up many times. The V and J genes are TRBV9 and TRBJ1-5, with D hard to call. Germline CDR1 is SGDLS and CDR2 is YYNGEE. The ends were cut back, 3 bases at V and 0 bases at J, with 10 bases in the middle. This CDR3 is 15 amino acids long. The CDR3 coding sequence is TGTGCCAGCAGCGCTGGGGATTCTAGCAATCAGCCCCAGCATTTT. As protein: CASSAGDSSNQPQHF.

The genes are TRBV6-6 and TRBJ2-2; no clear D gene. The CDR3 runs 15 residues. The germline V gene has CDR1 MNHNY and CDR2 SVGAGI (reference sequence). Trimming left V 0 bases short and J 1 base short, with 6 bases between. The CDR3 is CASSYSAWNTGELFF. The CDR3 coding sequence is TGTGCCAGCAGTTACTCAGCGTGGAACACCGGGGAGCTGTTTTTT.

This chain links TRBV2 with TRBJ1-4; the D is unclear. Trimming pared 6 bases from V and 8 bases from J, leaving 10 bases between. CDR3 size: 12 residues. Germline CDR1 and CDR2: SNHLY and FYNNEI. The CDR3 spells CASRLDGEKLFF. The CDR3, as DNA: TGTGCCAGCAGGCTAGACGGGGAAAAACTGTTTTTT.

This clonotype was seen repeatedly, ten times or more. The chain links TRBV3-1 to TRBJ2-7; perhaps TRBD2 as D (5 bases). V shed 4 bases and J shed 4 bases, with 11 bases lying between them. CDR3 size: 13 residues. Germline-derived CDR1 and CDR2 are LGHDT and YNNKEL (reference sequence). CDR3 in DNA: TGTGCCAGCAGCCCTCTGAGGGCATACGAGCAGTACTTC. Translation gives CASSPLRAYEQYF.

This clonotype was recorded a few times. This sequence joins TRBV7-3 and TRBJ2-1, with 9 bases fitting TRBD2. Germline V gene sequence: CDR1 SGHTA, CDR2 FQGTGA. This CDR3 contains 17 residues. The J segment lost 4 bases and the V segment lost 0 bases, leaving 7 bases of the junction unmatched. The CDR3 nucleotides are TGTGCCAGCAGCTTAACCCGGGGACTAGCCCAATACAATGAGCAGTTCTTC. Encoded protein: CASSLTRGLAQYNEQFF.

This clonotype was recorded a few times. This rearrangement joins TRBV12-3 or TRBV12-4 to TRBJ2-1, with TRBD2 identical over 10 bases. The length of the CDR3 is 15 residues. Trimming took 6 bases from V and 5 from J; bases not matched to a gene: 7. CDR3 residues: CASSLSGLADNEQFF. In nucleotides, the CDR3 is TGTGCCAGCAGCCTTTCCGGACTAGCGGACAATGAGCAGTTCTTC.

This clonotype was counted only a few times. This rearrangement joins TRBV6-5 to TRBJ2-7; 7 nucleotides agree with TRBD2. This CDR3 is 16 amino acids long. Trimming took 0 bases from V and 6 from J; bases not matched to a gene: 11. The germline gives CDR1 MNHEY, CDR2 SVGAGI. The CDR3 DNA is TGTGCCAGCAGTTACTCCGGTGAGGCGGGAGTTCGCGAGCAGTACTTC. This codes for CASSYSGEAGVREQYF.

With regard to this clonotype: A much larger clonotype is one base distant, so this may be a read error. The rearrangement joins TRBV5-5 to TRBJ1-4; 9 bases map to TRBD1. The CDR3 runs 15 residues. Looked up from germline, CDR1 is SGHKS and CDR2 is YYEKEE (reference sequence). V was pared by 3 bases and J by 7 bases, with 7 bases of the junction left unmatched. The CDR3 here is CASSWGQGSFEKLFF. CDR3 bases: TGTGCCAGCAGCTGGGGACAGGGAAGCTTTGAAAAACTGTTTTTT.

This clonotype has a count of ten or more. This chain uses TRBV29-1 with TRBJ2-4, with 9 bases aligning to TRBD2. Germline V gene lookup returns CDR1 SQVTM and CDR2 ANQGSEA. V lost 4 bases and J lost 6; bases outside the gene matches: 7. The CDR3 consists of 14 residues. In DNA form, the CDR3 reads TGCAGCGTTGTCCCCGGGACTAGCAGAAACATTCAGTACTTC. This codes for CSVVPGTSRNIQYF.

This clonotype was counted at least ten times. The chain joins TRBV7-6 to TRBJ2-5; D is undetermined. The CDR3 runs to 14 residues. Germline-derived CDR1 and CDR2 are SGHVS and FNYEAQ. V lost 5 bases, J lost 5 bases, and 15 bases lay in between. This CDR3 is CASSPGMASETQYF. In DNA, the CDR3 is TGTGCCAGCAGCCCTGGTATGGCCTCGGAGACCCAGTACTTC.

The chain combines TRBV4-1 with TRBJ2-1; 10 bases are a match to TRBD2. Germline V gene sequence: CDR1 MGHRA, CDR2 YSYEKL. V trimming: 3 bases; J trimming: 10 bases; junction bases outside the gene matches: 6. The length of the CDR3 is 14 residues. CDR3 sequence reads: CASSHRLAGVEQFF. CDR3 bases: TGCGCCAGCAGCCATCGGCTAGCGGGAGTCGAGCAGTTCTTC.

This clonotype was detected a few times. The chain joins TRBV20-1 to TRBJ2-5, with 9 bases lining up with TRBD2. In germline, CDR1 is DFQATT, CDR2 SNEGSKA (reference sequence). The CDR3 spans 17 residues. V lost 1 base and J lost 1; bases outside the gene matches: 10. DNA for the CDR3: TGCAGTGCTAGAGGGACTAGCGTCTCCCTTGGCCAAGAGACCCAGTACTTC. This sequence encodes CSARGTSVSLGQETQYF.